The rows below give T cell receptor beta chains drawn from one sample of a study of breast tumors, draining lymph nodes, adjacent tissues. TCRdb re-called the multiplex PCR reads with MiXCR, one entry per CDR3 protein. The sample carries roughly 220,000 distinct CDR3 sequences, 34% recorded once. Input material: axillary lymph node tissue. These receptors all come from a female donor with breast cancer. Some clones in this sample may be carry-over from other donors' samples. Each CDR3 is given with its conserved first and last residue. The order of the fields is D gene, J gene, V gene, clone size, CDR3 DNA, CDR3 protein. D genes are given only for firm matches. Size tells how often a clone was seen (once, few, many) or the class of an expanded clone, and some rows leave it out.

d_gene: NA; j_gene: TRBJ2-7; v_gene: TRBV4-1; abundance: many; CDR3nt: TGCGCCAGCAGCCAAGGGGAGGCCTACGAGCAGTACTTC; CDR3aa: CASSQGEAYEQYF
d_gene: NA; j_gene: TRBJ2-7; v_gene: TRBV15; abundance: many; CDR3nt: TGTGCCACCTCGAGGGACGTGACAAACTACGAGCAGTACTTC; CDR3aa: CATSRDVTNYEQYF
d_gene: NA; j_gene: TRBJ2-1; v_gene: TRBV29-1; abundance: many; CDR3nt: TGCAGCGTCGCGCAGTTAAATGAGCAGTTCTTC; CDR3aa: CSVAQLNEQFF
d_gene: NA; j_gene: TRBJ2-5; v_gene: TRBV20-1; abundance: NA; CDR3nt: TGCAGTGCTATTGGAGGCAGTTCGTGGGAGACCCAGTACTTC; CDR3aa: CSAIGGSSWETQYF
d_gene: NA; j_gene: TRBJ2-7; v_gene: TRBV2; abundance: many; CDR3nt: TGTGCCAGCCAGTGGGACTTCTACGAGCAGTACTTC; CDR3aa: CASQWDFYEQYF
d_gene: NA; j_gene: TRBJ2-4; v_gene: TRBV9; abundance: NA; CDR3nt: TGTGCCAGCAGCGTAGACTCAGCCGAAAACATTCAGTACTTC; CDR3aa: CASSVDSAENIQYF
d_gene: TRBD1; j_gene: TRBJ1-2; v_gene: TRBV19; abundance: NA; CDR3nt: TGTGCCAGTAGTTTCTCGACAGGGGGCACTGGCTACACCTTC; CDR3aa: CASSFSTGGTGYTF
d_gene: NA; j_gene: TRBJ2-5; v_gene: TRBV20-1; abundance: few; CDR3nt: TGCAGTGCTAGACTGGCGGGGGCCGCGGGCGGGACCCAGTACTTC; CDR3aa: CSARLAGAAGGTQYF
d_gene: NA; j_gene: TRBJ2-4; v_gene: TRBV6-5; abundance: NA; CDR3nt: TGTGCCAGCAGAGACCCGGTGAACATTCAGTACTTC; CDR3aa: CASRDPVNIQYF
d_gene: TRBD1; j_gene: TRBJ1-1; v_gene: TRBV5-1; abundance: NA; CDR3nt: TGCGCCAGCAGAGCCAGGGGGACGATGAACACTGAAGCTTTCTTT; CDR3aa: CASRARGTMNTEAFF
d_gene: TRBD2; j_gene: TRBJ2-7; v_gene: TRBV20-1; abundance: many; CDR3nt: TGCAGTGCTTCTACTAGCGGTCTCTCGAACGAGCAGTACTTC; CDR3aa: CSASTSGLSNEQYF
d_gene: TRBD2; j_gene: TRBJ2-5; v_gene: TRBV20-1; abundance: many; CDR3nt: TGCAGTGCTAGAATACTAGCGGGAGGGGAGACCCAGTACTTC; CDR3aa: CSARILAGGETQYF
d_gene: NA; j_gene: TRBJ1-6; v_gene: TRBV2; abundance: many; CDR3nt: TGTGCCAGCAGTGGTCCGCCTGGAAGCCCTTATAATTCACCCCTCCACTTT; CDR3aa: CASSGPPGSPYNSPLHF
d_gene: NA; j_gene: TRBJ1-1; v_gene: TRBV25-1; abundance: NA; CDR3nt: TGTGCCAGCAGCATAGGGATCCTAGAAGCTTTCTTT; CDR3aa: CASSIGILEAFF
d_gene: TRBD1; j_gene: TRBJ1-2; v_gene: TRBV19; abundance: NA; CDR3nt: TGTGCCAGTAGTATACCCTCCGGGACAGGAGGAGGCTACACCTTC; CDR3aa: CASSIPSGTGGGYTF
d_gene: NA; j_gene: TRBJ2-7; v_gene: TRBV10-3; abundance: many; CDR3nt: TGTGCCATCAGTGGCGGTATGGTAGGTCCCTACGAGCAGTACTTC; CDR3aa: CAISGGMVGPYEQYF
d_gene: NA; j_gene: TRBJ1-5; v_gene: TRBV19; abundance: many; CDR3nt: TGTGCCAGTAGTATTGAACAGAATCAGCCCCAGCATTTT; CDR3aa: CASSIEQNQPQHF
d_gene: NA; j_gene: TRBJ2-3; v_gene: TRBV29-1; abundance: many; CDR3nt: TGCAGCGCCGGAGGGCAGGATGGAGATACGCAGTATTTT; CDR3aa: CSAGGQDGDTQYF
d_gene: NA; j_gene: TRBJ1-2; v_gene: TRBV15; abundance: many; CDR3nt: TGTGCCACCAGCAGACATGGGGGCACGCGAGAGGGGGACTATGGCTACACCTTC; CDR3aa: CATSRHGGTREGDYGYTF
d_gene: TRBD2; j_gene: TRBJ2-3; v_gene: TRBV7-7; abundance: many; CDR3nt: TGTGCTAGCAGTGCTAGCGGGAGTTCAGATACGCAGTATTTT; CDR3aa: CASSASGSSDTQYF
d_gene: TRBD2; j_gene: TRBJ2-5; v_gene: TRBV7-7; abundance: NA; CDR3nt: TGTGCTAGCAGCTTAGCTAGCGGGGGGCAAGAGACCCAGCACTTC; CDR3aa: CASSLASGGQETQHF
d_gene: NA; j_gene: TRBJ1-5; v_gene: TRBV6-1; abundance: NA; CDR3nt: TGTGCCAGCAGTGAATGGGGTCAGCCCCAGCATTTT; CDR3aa: CASSEWGQPQHF
d_gene: NA; j_gene: TRBJ1-6; v_gene: TRBV20-1; abundance: many; CDR3nt: TGCAGTGCTAGAGCCAGGGTGAAGAATTCACCCCTCCACTTT; CDR3aa: CSARARVKNSPLHF
d_gene: NA; j_gene: TRBJ1-2; v_gene: TRBV11-2; abundance: many; CDR3nt: TGTGCCAGCAGCTTAGGAATCGAGGATGGCTACACCTTC; CDR3aa: CASSLGIEDGYTF
d_gene: TRBD2; j_gene: TRBJ2-1; v_gene: TRBV28; abundance: NA; CDR3nt: TGTGCCAGCAGGCTATGCTCTGTAGGGACTAGCGTCTACAATGAGCAGTTCTTC; CDR3aa: CASRLCSVGTSVYNEQFF
d_gene: NA; j_gene: TRBJ2-1; v_gene: TRBV7-6; abundance: many; CDR3nt: TGTGCCAGCAGCTCGACAGGCAATGAGCAGTTCTTC; CDR3aa: CASSSTGNEQFF
d_gene: TRBD1; j_gene: TRBJ2-3; v_gene: TRBV2; abundance: many; CDR3nt: TGTGCCAGCAGTGAAGGGATACAGGGGGACACAGATACGCAGTATTTT; CDR3aa: CASSEGIQGDTDTQYF
d_gene: NA; j_gene: TRBJ2-7; v_gene: TRBV11-2; abundance: many; CDR3nt: TGTGCCAGCAGCAGAGGACATACGTCCTACGAGCAGTACTTC; CDR3aa: CASSRGHTSYEQYF
d_gene: TRBD1; j_gene: TRBJ1-1; v_gene: TRBV2; abundance: NA; CDR3nt: TGTGCCAGCAGGCTAGGGACAGGGACTGAAGCTTTCTTT; CDR3aa: CASRLGTGTEAFF
d_gene: TRBD1; j_gene: TRBJ2-7; v_gene: TRBV12-3/TRBV12-4; abundance: many; CDR3nt: TGTGCCAGCAGTTTTTCGACAGGGAGATCCTACGAGCAGTACTTC; CDR3aa: CASSFSTGRSYEQYF
d_gene: NA; j_gene: TRBJ2-3; v_gene: TRBV11-2; abundance: NA; CDR3nt: NA; CDR3aa: CASSFYICSARRKLAGRTDTQYF
d_gene: NA; j_gene: TRBJ1-3; v_gene: TRBV9; abundance: many; CDR3nt: TGTGCCAGCAGCGTAATCGGCACTGGAAACACCATATATTTT; CDR3aa: CASSVIGTGNTIYF
d_gene: NA; j_gene: TRBJ2-5; v_gene: TRBV20-1; abundance: many; CDR3nt: TGCAGTGCTAGTACTGGCGGGATTGAGACCCAGTACTTC; CDR3aa: CSASTGGIETQYF
d_gene: NA; j_gene: TRBJ2-3; v_gene: TRBV5-1; abundance: NA; CDR3nt: TGCGCCAGCAGCCCTGGAGGACTGCGCTCCTACAATGAGCAGTATTTT; CDR3aa: CASSPGGLRSYNEQYF
d_gene: TRBD1; j_gene: TRBJ2-2; v_gene: TRBV5-1; abundance: NA; CDR3nt: TGTGCCAGCAGCTTAGGGGCAGGGGGCTACACCGGGGAGCTGTTTTTT; CDR3aa: CASSLGAGGYTGELFF
d_gene: NA; j_gene: TRBJ2-1; v_gene: TRBV6-1; abundance: NA; CDR3nt: TGTGCCAGCAGTGCGGTCGCAAGCTCCTACAATGAGCAGTTCTTC; CDR3aa: CASSAVASSYNEQFF
d_gene: TRBD2; j_gene: TRBJ2-1; v_gene: TRBV20-1; abundance: many; CDR3nt: TGCAGTGCTACAGAGCTTACGGGGGGGTACAATGAGCAGTTCTTC; CDR3aa: CSATELTGGYNEQFF
d_gene: TRBD1; j_gene: TRBJ2-1; v_gene: TRBV2; abundance: many; CDR3nt: TGTGCCAGCAGACCTCAGGGGGCGGGCGGCAATGAGCAGTTCTTC; CDR3aa: CASRPQGAGGNEQFF
d_gene: TRBD1; j_gene: TRBJ2-1; v_gene: TRBV14; abundance: NA; CDR3nt: TGTGCCAGCATCCGTGACAGGGGGCTCAATGAGCAGTTCTTC; CDR3aa: CASIRDRGLNEQFF
d_gene: NA; j_gene: TRBJ2-5; v_gene: TRBV5-6; abundance: NA; CDR3nt: TGTGCCAGCAGCGAATCAGGGGACAATCAGCCCCAGTACTTC; CDR3aa: CASSESGDNQPQYF
d_gene: TRBD1; j_gene: TRBJ2-6; v_gene: TRBV6-5; abundance: many; CDR3nt: TGTGCCAGCAGGCCGGGACAGAGCTCTGGGGCCAACGTCCTGACTTTC; CDR3aa: CASRPGQSSGANVLTF
d_gene: TRBD2; j_gene: TRBJ2-7; v_gene: TRBV7-3; abundance: NA; CDR3nt: TGTGCCAGCAGCCCCTCAGGGGGTAGCGGGAGGGGCTACGAGCAGCACTTC; CDR3aa: CASSPSGGSGRGYEQHF
d_gene: TRBD1; j_gene: TRBJ1-5; v_gene: TRBV19; abundance: many; CDR3nt: TGTGCCAGTAGTATCCAAGGACAGGGGAATCAGCCCCAGCATTTT; CDR3aa: CASSIQGQGNQPQHF
d_gene: TRBD2; j_gene: TRBJ2-1; v_gene: TRBV2; abundance: NA; CDR3nt: TGTGCCAGCAGGGGGACTAGCGGGGGCCGATACAATGAGCAGTTCTTC; CDR3aa: CASRGTSGGRYNEQFF
d_gene: NA; j_gene: TRBJ2-7; v_gene: TRBV14; abundance: NA; CDR3nt: TGTGCCAGCAGCCAGACCGGGCAGACCTACGAGCAGTACTTC; CDR3aa: CASSQTGQTYEQYF
d_gene: NA; j_gene: TRBJ1-2; v_gene: TRBV2; abundance: many; CDR3nt: TGTGCCAGCAGCGCGGAGAGACTGACTAACTATGGCTACACCTTC; CDR3aa: CASSAERLTNYGYTF
d_gene: NA; j_gene: TRBJ1-2; v_gene: TRBV6-5; abundance: few; CDR3nt: TGTGCCAGCAGTCACTCGAGCAGTGCCAGCCGATCCTATGGCTACACCTTC; CDR3aa: CASSHSSSASRSYGYTF
d_gene: TRBD2; j_gene: TRBJ2-3; v_gene: TRBV3-1; abundance: few; CDR3nt: TGTGCCAGCAGCCTCCTAGCGGGGGGGCCCCGTAGAAGAGATACGCAGTATTTT; CDR3aa: CASSLLAGGPRRRDTQYF
d_gene: TRBD2; j_gene: TRBJ2-6; v_gene: TRBV24-1; abundance: NA; CDR3nt: TGTGCCACCAGTGACTCCGGACTAGCGGGAATTGGGGCCAACGTCCTGACTTTC; CDR3aa: CATSDSGLAGIGANVLTF
d_gene: NA; j_gene: TRBJ2-3; v_gene: TRBV3-2; abundance: NA; CDR3nt: TGCGCCACCTCACGGGACAGGGGTACGCAGTATTTT; CDR3aa: CATSRDRGTQYF
d_gene: NA; j_gene: TRBJ2-7; v_gene: TRBV10-2; abundance: many; CDR3nt: TGCGCCAGCAGTGAAGCCTACGAGCAGTACTTC; CDR3aa: CASSEAYEQYF
d_gene: TRBD1; j_gene: TRBJ1-2; v_gene: TRBV2; abundance: many; CDR3nt: TGTGCCAGCAGTGAGATCCCGACAGGGCCTTATGGCTACACCTTC; CDR3aa: CASSEIPTGPYGYTF